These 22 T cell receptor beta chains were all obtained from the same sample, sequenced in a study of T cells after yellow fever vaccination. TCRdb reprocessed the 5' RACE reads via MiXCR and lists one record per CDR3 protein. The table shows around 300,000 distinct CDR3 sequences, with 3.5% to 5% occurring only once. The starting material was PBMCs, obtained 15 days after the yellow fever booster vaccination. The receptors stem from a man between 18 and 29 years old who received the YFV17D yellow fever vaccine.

CDR3 in DNA: TGTGCCAGCAGATTCTTTGCCGGCAGGGGCCGTCAGCCCCAGCATTTT. It specifies CASRFFAGRGRQPQHF. The J gene is TRBJ1-5, the V gene TRBV28; maybe TRBD1 (6 bases). V lost 6 bases, J lost 6 bases, and 21 bases lay in between. The germline V gene has CDR1 MDHEN and CDR2 SYDVKM. CDR3 size: 16 residues.

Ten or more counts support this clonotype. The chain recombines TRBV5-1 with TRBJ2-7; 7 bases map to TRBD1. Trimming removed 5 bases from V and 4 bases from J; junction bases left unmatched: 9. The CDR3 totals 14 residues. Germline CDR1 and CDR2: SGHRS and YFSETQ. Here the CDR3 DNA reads TGCGCCAGCAGATTAGACAGGGTGGATTACGAGCAGTACTTC. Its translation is CASRLDRVDYEQYF.

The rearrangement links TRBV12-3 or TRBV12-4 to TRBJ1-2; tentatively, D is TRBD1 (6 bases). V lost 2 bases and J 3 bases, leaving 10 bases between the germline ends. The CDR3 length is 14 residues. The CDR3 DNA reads TGTGCCAGCAGTTTAAGGGGGGTCCACTATGGCTACACCTTC. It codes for CASSLRGVHYGYTF.

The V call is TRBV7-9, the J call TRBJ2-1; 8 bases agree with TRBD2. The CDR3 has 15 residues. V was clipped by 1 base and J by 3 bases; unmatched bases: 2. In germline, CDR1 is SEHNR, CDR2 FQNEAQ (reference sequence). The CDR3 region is CASSLDGGGYNEQFF. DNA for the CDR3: TGTGCCAGCAGCTTAGACGGGGGGGGCTACAATGAGCAGTTCTTC. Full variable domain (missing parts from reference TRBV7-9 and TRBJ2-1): DTGVSQNPRHKITKRGQNVTFRCDPISEHNRLYWYRQTLGQGPEFLTYFQNEAQLEKSRLLSDRFSAERPKGSFSTLEIQRTEQGDSAMYLCASSLDGGGYNEQFFGPGTRLTVL.

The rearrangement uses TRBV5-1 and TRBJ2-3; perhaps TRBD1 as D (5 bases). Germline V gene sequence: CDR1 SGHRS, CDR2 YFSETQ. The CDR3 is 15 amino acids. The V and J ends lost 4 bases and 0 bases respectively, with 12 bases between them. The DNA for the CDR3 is TGCGCCAGCAGCATGACAGACTCTAGCACAGATACGCAGTATTTT. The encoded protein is CASSMTDSSTDTQYF. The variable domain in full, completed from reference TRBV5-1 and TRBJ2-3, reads KAGVTQTPRYLIKTRGQQVTLSCSPISGHRSVSWYQQTPGQGLQFLFEYFSETQRNKGNFPGRFSGRQFSNSRSEMNVSTLELGDSALYLCASSMTDSSTDTQYFGPGTRLTVL.

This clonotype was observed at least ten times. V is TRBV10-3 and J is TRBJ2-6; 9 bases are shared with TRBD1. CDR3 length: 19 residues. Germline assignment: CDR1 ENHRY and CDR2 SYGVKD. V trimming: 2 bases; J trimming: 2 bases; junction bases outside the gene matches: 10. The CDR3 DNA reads TGTGCCATCAGTGAGACCCCGGGACAGGGAAGGGCTGGGGCCAACGTCCTGACTTTC. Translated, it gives CAISETPGQGRAGANVLTF.

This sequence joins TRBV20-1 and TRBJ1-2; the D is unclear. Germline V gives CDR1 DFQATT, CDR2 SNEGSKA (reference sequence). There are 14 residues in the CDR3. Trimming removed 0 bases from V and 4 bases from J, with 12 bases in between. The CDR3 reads CSARERGTLYGYTF. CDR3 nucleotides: TGCAGTGCTAGAGAGCGGGGAACGCTCTATGGCTACACCTTC.

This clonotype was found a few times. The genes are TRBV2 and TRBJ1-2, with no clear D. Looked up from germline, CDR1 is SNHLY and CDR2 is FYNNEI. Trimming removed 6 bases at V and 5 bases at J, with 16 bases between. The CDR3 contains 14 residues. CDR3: CASRVTFLPYGYTF. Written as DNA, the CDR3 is TGTGCCAGCAGGGTGACCTTCCTCCCATATGGCTACACCTTC.

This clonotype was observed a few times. CDR3 region: CASSLRGNEKLFF. For the CDR3, the DNA is TGTGCCAGCAGTTTGCGGGGTAATGAAAAACTGTTTTTT. This chain joins TRBV12-3 or TRBV12-4 and TRBJ1-4; D remains ambiguous. Trimming cost V 3 bases and J 4 bases, with 6 bases left between them. This CDR3 has 13 amino acids.

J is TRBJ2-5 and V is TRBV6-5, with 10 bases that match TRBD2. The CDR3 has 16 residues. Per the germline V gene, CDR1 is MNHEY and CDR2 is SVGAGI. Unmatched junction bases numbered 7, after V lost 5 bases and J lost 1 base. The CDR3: CASSKGAGGGQETQYF. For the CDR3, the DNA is TGTGCCAGCAGTAAGGGAGCGGGGGGGGGCCAAGAGACCCAGTACTTC.

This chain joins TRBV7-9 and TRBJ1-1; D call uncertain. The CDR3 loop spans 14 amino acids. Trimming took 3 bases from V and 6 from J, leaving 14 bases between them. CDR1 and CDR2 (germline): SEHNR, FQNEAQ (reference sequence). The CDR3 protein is CASSFGSRFAEAFF. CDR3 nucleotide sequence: TGTGCCAGCAGCTTTGGGTCTCGGTTTGCTGAAGCTTTCTTT.

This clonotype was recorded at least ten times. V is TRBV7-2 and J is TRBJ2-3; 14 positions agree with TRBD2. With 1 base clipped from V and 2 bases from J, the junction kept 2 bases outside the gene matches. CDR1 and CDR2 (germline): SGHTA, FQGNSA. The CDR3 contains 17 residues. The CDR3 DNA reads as TGTGCCAGCAGCTTAGGACTAGCGGGGGGGAACACAGATACGCAGTATTTT. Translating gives CASSLGLAGGNTDTQYF.

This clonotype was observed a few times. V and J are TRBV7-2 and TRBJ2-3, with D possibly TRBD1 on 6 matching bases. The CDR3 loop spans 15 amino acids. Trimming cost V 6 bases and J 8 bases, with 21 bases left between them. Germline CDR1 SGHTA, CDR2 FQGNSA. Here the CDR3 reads CASRVGAGVQGTQYF. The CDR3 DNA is TGTGCCAGCAGGGTAGGGGCAGGGGTGCAGGGTACGCAGTATTTT.

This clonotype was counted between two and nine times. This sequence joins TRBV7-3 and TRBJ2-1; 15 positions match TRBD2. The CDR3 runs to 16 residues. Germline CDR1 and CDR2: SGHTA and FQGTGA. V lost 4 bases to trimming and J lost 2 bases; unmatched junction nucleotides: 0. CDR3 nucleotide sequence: TGTGCCAGCAGCTGGACTAGCGGGGGGGCCTACAATGAGCAGTTCTTC. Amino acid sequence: CASSWTSGGAYNEQFF. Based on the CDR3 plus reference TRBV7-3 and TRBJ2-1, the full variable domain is GAGVSQTPSNKVTEKGKYVELRCDPISGHTALYWYRQSLGQGPEFLIYFQGTGAADDSGLPNDRFFAVRPEGSVSTLKIQRTERGDSAVYLCASSWTSGGAYNEQFFGPGTRLTVL.

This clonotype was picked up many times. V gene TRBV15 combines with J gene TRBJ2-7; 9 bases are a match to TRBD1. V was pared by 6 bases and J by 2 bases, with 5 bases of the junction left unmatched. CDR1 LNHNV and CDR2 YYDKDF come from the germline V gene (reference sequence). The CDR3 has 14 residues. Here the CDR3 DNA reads TGTGCCACCAGTCAGGACAGGGGACCCTACGAGCAGTACTTC. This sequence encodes CATSQDRGPYEQYF.

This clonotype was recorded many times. Here the CDR3 reads CASSQGGRKGEKLFF. The CDR3 DNA reads TGCGCCAGCAGCCAAGGAGGACGCAAAGGAGAAAAACTGTTTTTT. The gene calls are TRBV4-3 and TRBJ1-4; D not certain. The CDR3 contains 15 residues. CDR1 and CDR2 (germline): LGHNA, YSLEER. V gave up 1 base and J gave up 8 bases, with 14 bases separating them.

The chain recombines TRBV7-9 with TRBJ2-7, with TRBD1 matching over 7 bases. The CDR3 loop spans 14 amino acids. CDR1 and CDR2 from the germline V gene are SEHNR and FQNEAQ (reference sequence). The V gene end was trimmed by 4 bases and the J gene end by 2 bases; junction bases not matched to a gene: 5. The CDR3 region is CASSSGTVPYEQYV. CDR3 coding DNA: TGTGCCAGCAGCTCCGGGACAGTACCCTACGAGCAGTACGTC.

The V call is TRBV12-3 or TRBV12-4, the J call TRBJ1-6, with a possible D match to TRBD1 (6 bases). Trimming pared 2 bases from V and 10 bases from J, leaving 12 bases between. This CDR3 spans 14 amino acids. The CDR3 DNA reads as TGTGCCAGCAGTTTACGCAGGGGTGACTCACCCCTCCACTTT. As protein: CASSLRRGDSPLHF.

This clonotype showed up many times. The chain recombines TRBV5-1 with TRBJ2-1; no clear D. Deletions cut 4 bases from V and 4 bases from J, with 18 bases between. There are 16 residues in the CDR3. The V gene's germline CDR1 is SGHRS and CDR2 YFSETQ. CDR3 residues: CASSPLHTPLYNEQFF. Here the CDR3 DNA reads TGCGCCAGCAGCCCCCTCCACACCCCCTTATACAATGAGCAGTTCTTC.

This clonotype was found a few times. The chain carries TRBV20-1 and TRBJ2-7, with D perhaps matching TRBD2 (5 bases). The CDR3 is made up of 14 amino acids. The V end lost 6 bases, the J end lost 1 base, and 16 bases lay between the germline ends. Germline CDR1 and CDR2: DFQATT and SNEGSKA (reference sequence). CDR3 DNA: TGCAGTGCCCGGCTAGCCCTGGGGTCCTACGAGCAGTACTTC. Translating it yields CSARLALGSYEQYF.

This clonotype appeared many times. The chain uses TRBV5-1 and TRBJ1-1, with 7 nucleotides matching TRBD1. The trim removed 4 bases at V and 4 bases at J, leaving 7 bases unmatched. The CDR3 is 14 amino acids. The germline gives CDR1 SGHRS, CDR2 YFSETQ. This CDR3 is CASSTINRGTEAFF. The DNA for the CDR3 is TGCGCCAGCAGCACAATCAACAGGGGCACTGAAGCTTTCTTT.

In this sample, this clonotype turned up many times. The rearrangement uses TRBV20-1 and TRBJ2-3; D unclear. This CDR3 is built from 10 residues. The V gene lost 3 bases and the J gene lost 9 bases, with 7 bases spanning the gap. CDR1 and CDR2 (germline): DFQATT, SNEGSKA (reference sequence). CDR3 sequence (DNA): TGCAGTGCTAGCTGGTCCACGCAGTATTTT. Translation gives CSASWSTQYF.